This TCR beta chain was found in a study of blood T cell repertoires in COVID-19 (dated by TCRdb to 2018 to 2021). With regard to the full study: Samples covering the acute and convalescent phases of COVID-19 were provided by collaborators in the United States, Italy and Spain. The material from the prospective study consisted of cDNA or gDNA derived from T cells, B-cell-depleted T cells, or PBMCs. Subjects who had been exposed to COVID-19, were actively infected with it, or had recovered from it provided the deeply sampled blood TCRbeta repertoires that made up the dataset. A freely available public database, intended as a resource for researchers studying the immune response to SARS-CoV-2, is where the repertoires were released. The samples were drawn from the first 160 participants of the ongoing ImmuneRACE study and from under 1,500 subjects provided by 6 global collaborators. A de-identified subject ID, COVID-19 status, age in years and sex were almost always included in the sample metadata. Where HLA class I and class II types were available, the types were taken from metadata supplied by the sample provider, not from assay-based typing. Overall results and qualifications from the work: The quantity of clinical and demographic metadata differed by source and by participant and was supplied without curation.

Details on this clone: No cognate antigen has been identified for it. The sample holds no much larger clone one base away, and base qualities are not on file.

Whole blood was collected in K2EDTA tubes by collaborating institutions according to the institutions' own protocols. For TCRbeta analysis, collaborators shipped samples as frozen whole blood, isolated PBMCs, or DNA extracted from either of those sample types. TCRbeta CDR3 regions were amplified from genomic DNA using the immunoSEQ Assay, a bias-controlled multiplex PCR. In the original analysis: Within the assay, amplification of reference gene primers was used to estimate how many nucleated cells each sample contained. To quantify the absolute abundance of each unique TCRbeta CDR3 rearrangement, sequence reads were collapsed and filtered. For each sample, productive Simpson clonality was calculated by taking the square root of Simpson's diversity index across productive rearrangements. Sourced from immuneACCESS, this table was stored by TCRdb with only in-frame sequences that have V and J called. A share of the clones is absent; for the studies checked, an unresolved V gene accounts for under half, and the remainder has no known explanation. That table gives V, J and clone size, and the DNA gave D and trimming. The sample table holds some 67,000 clones, of which more than 70% were seen once. The ten biggest clones cover roughly 6.3% of the sample.

Specimen: peripheral blood. This clonotype originated in a woman aged 55 to 70 with acute or convalescent COVID-19.

The DNA sequence is TGCGCCAGCAGCTCCGGGGGGGCCGGTGAGCAGTTCTTC. The encoded protein is CASSSGGAGEQFF. This receptor chain uses TRBV5-1 and TRBJ2-1; TRBD2 fits 8 bases in the junction. The CDR3 measures 13 amino acids from cysteine to phenylalanine. The only DNA kept is the CDR3, 39 bases in frame from the first base. The germline V gene sets CDR1 to SGHRS and CDR2 to YFSETQ. Trimmed from V: 3 bases; trimmed from J: 9 bases; junction bases lacking a gene match: 5.